This TCR beta chain was identified during a study of T cells in localized non-small cell lung cancer. Whole-study findings and limits: As only one tumor region underwent sequencing, heterogeneity remains possible. Adjacent lung exhibited a median of 57 among the 100 most abundant tumor clones.

Regarding this clone: Its target is not known.

Here immunoSEQ multiplex PCR was the method, and the copy in TCRdb shows in-frame clones only, minus some. The sample has over 50,000 clones, roughly 84% seen once. The sample was peripheral blood mononuclear cells, taken before any cancer treatment. This clonotype was sampled from a man aged 35-69 years with stage III lung adenocarcinoma.

In DNA, the CDR3 is TGTGCCAGCAGCCCCTGGACAGAAAACATTCAGTACTTC. It encodes CASSPWTENIQYF. The rearrangement uses TRBV7-2 and TRBJ2-4; the D gene is possibly TRBD1 (6 bases). This CDR3 is 13 amino acids long. Germline V gene lookup returns CDR1 SGHTA and CDR2 FQGNSA. The V end was cut by 5 bases, the J end by 5 bases, with 10 bases between.